Presented here are 18 T cell receptor beta chains from one specimen sequenced in a study of radiotherapy plus CTLA-4 blockade in lung cancer. TCRdb keeps only in-frame clones here, not all; method: immunoSEQ multiplex PCR. The sample has 90,000 to 100,000 clones; 70% to 90% are singletons. The material sequenced was peripheral blood, taken from a patient treated with radiotherapy plus ipilimumab. Source of these receptors: a human donor with non-small cell lung cancer that progressed on radiotherapy plus ipilimumab.

The V call is TRBV11-3, the J call TRBJ2-7, with 7 bases fitting TRBD2. V was pared by 6 bases and J by 4 bases, with 6 bases of the junction left unmatched. The CDR3 covers 13 residues. CDR1 is SGHNT, CDR2 YENEEA, per germline. CDR3 amino acids: CASSTGGGYEQYF. The CDR3 DNA reads TGTGCCAGCAGTACCGGGGGAGGGTACGAGCAGTACTTC.

A single count supports this clone. CDR3 amino acids: CASSIGEGWPSLAFF. The DNA for the CDR3 is TGTGCCAGTAGTATAGGGGAGGGGTGGCCCTCCCTTGCTTTCTTT. V is TRBV19 and J is TRBJ1-1, with D maybe TRBD1 (5 bases). This CDR3 has 15 residues. Germline assignment: CDR1 LNHDA and CDR2 SQIVND (reference sequence). The ends were cut back, 1 base at V and 11 bases at J, with 20 bases in the middle.

CDR3 residues: CASSPDTLRNEQFF. The CDR3 bases are TGTGCCAGTAGTCCTGACACTTTACGGAATGAGCAGTTCTTC. V is TRBV19 and J is TRBJ2-1; D call uncertain. The V end was cut by 5 bases, the J end by 7 bases, with 15 bases between. Germline CDR1 LNHDA, CDR2 SQIVND (reference sequence). The CDR3 has 14 residues.

The V gene is TRBV7-9, the J gene TRBJ2-2; D gene unclear. Trimming stripped 4 bases from V and 4 bases from J, with 16 bases between. There are 16 residues in the CDR3. Germline assignment: CDR1 SEHNR and CDR2 FQNEAQ (reference sequence). CDR3 amino acids: CASSYPPSLITGELFF. CDR3 bases: TGTGCCAGCAGCTATCCCCCTTCGTTGATCACCGGGGAGCTGTTTTTT.

The chain couples TRBV6-1 to TRBJ1-2, with D perhaps matching TRBD1 (6 bases). The CDR3 sequence is 14 residues long. CDR1 is MNHNS, CDR2 SASEGT, per germline. With 7 bases removed from V and 7 bases from J, the gap between germline ends came to 19 bases. CDR3 DNA: TGTGCCAGCAAAAAGGACAGAGTTCTTCTTGGCTACACCTTC. Amino acid sequence: CASKKDRVLLGYTF.

The chain links TRBV2 to TRBJ2-4; D gene uncertain. Germline CDR1 reads SNHLY; CDR2 reads FYNNEI. The ends were cut back, 1 base at V and 0 bases at J, with 4 bases in the middle. The CDR3 totals 14 residues. The CDR3 DNA reads TGTGCCAGCAGTGAAGTGGTAGCCAAAAACATTCAGTACTTC. This sequence encodes CASSEVVAKNIQYF.

The chain links TRBV12-2 to TRBJ2-5; the D call of TRBD2 is as the table states it, not checked on the DNA. TRBV12-2 constitutes a pseudogene. The CDR3 spans 16 residues. CDR3 DNA: TGTGCAAGTCGCTTCCCACGGAGCGCGGGAGCTCAGACCCAGTACTTC. Translated: CASRFPRSAGAQTQYF.

A few counts support this clone. CDR3 loop: CASSSGRGQYF. The CDR3 region has the DNA TGTGCCAGCAGCTCCGGACGGGGGCAGTACTTC. The chain has TRBV7-9 and TRBJ2-7; tentatively, D is TRBD2 (5 bases). Trimming stripped 4 bases from V and 9 bases from J, with 10 bases between. The CDR3 runs to 11 residues. Germline V gene sequence: CDR1 SEHNR, CDR2 FQNEAQ (reference sequence).

This clone occurred once. The chain recombines TRBV5-5 with TRBJ2-1, with 11 nucleotides matching TRBD2. CDR1 is SGHKS, CDR2 YYEKEE, per germline (reference sequence). The CDR3 spans 17 residues. Germline trimming cut 1 base from V and 9 bases from J; bases unmatched to any gene: 12. CDR3 DNA: TGTGCCAGCAGCTTGAGGGCTAGCGGGAGGAATGAGGGTGAGCAGTTCTTC. Protein sequence: CASSLRASGRNEGEQFF.

V usage is TRBV2 and J usage is TRBJ2-2, with TRBD2 as a possible D gene (6 bases). Germline V lookup: CDR1 SNHLY, CDR2 FYNNEI. The CDR3 is made up of 17 amino acids. Trimming took off 7 bases at V and 3 bases at J, with 21 bases between the two ends. The DNA of the CDR3 is TGTGCCAGCATGGAATCTCTAGCGTTCAGGGACACCGGGGAGCTGTTTTTT. This translates into CASMESLAFRDTGELFF.

The J gene is TRBJ2-7, the V gene TRBV7-9, with 8 bases matching TRBD2. CDR3 length: 15 residues. The germline V gene encodes CDR1 SEHNR and CDR2 FQNEAQ (reference sequence). The trim removed 5 bases at V and 3 bases at J, leaving 9 bases unmatched. The CDR3 sequence: CASSPYSGSNYEQYF. In nucleotides, the CDR3 is TGTGCCAGCAGCCCATACAGCGGGAGCAACTACGAGCAGTACTTC.

The chain links TRBV10-2 to TRBJ1-3; D perhaps matches TRBD1 (5 bases). The CDR3 loop spans 13 amino acids. Germline V gene sequence: CDR1 WSHSY, CDR2 SAAADI. V was clipped by 8 bases and J by 3 bases, with 11 bases between them. CDR3 protein: CASGGGSGNTIYF. Written as DNA, the CDR3 is TGCGCCAGCGGCGGGGGAAGTGGAAACACCATATATTTT.

The chain is built from TRBV5-6 and TRBJ2-4; 10 bases match TRBD1. Germline values: CDR1 SGHDT, CDR2 YYEEEE. Losses at the gene ends were 1 base for V and 7 bases for J; bases not matched to a gene: 5. The CDR3 extends over 15 amino acids. The DNA for the CDR3 is TGTGCCAGCAGCTTGTGGACAGGGGGATTGAACATTCAGTACTTC. It yields the protein CASSLWTGGLNIQYF.

V usage is TRBV19 and J usage is TRBJ2-1; D gene unclear. CDR3 length equals 15 residues. From germline, CDR1 is LNHDA and CDR2 SQIVND (reference sequence). V was shortened by 1 base and J by 8 bases, with 15 bases between the two germline ends. This CDR3 is CASSIGLGGYDEQFF. The DNA of the CDR3 is TGTGCCAGTAGTATAGGGTTAGGCGGATACGATGAGCAGTTCTTC.

CDR3: CSVEWASKQAFF. CDR3 coding DNA: TGCAGCGTTGAGTGGGCGTCCAAACAAGCTTTCTTT. The chain employs TRBV29-1 and TRBJ1-1; D unclear. The CDR3 spans 12 residues. The germline CDR1 and CDR2 sequences are SQVTM and ANQGSEA. V lost 3 bases to trimming and J lost 9 bases, with 14 bases between them.

The chain carries TRBV7-8 and TRBJ2-5, with unresolved D. CDR1 is SGHVS and CDR2 is FQNEAQ in the germline V gene. Trimming shortened V by 5 bases and J by 5 bases, and 6 bases separated the two germline ends. This CDR3 is 11 amino acids long. CDR3 residues: CASSVGETQYF. CDR3 sequence (DNA): TGTGCCAGCAGCGTAGGGGAGACCCAGTACTTC.

This clone was detected once. This chain uses TRBV19 with TRBJ2-1, with 9 bases fitting TRBD2. Germline CDR1 and CDR2: LNHDA and SQIVND (reference sequence). This CDR3 region has 15 residues. Trimming took 5 bases from V and 0 from J; bases not matched to a gene: 2. The CDR3 DNA reads as TGTGCCAGTAGTCTTAGCGGGAGCTCCTACAATGAGCAGTTCTTC. It encodes CASSLSGSSYNEQFF. Looking up the rest from reference TRBV19 and TRBJ2-1 gives the full variable domain: DGGITQSPKYLFRKEGQNVTLSCEQNLNHDAMYWYRQDPGQGLRLIYYSQIVNDFQKGDIAEGYSVSREKKESFPLTVTSAQKNPTAFYLCASSLSGSSYNEQFFGPGTRLTVL.

This chain connects TRBV5-1 to TRBJ2-1; D ambiguous. Germline V gene sequence: CDR1 SGHRS, CDR2 YFSETQ. V dropped 4 bases and J dropped 6 bases, with 8 bases sitting between them. The CDR3 has 12 residues. CDR3 protein: CASSLTLNEQFF. The CDR3 DNA reads as TGCGCCAGCAGCCTGACACTCAATGAGCAGTTCTTC.